This entry concerns a single T cell receptor (beta chain). The data stem from a study of blood T cell repertoires in COVID-19. Background on the study: Sites across the United States, Italy and Spain contributed samples from acute and convalescent COVID-19. Sample material is recorded as cDNA or gDNA derived from T cells, B-cell-depleted T cells, or PBMCs.

In the source study's methods: Reference gene primers were amplified, and this amplification served to estimate nucleated cell counts. Profiling relied on immunoSEQ multiplex PCR, and the TCRdb table lists in-frame clones only, not all of them. The DNA was the basis for D and trimming; V, J and clone size are from that table. The sample consists of around 260,000 clones, around 88% of them appearing once. Trimming took off 5 bases at V and 1 base at J, with 8 bases between the two ends. Per the germline V gene, CDR1 is MNHEY and CDR2 is SVGAGI. The length of the CDR3 is 13 residues. The specimen was peripheral blood. The chain joins TRBV6-5 to TRBJ1-1; D not resolved. This TCR was recovered from a man in his thirties or forties with active or convalescent COVID-19. The CDR3 DNA is TGTGCCAGCAGTACTTTCGGGAACACTGAAGCTTTCTTT. Translation: CASSTFGNTEAFF.